This paragraph reports one TCR beta chain. The V gene's germline CDR1 is DFQATT and CDR2 SNEGSKA (reference sequence). This CDR3 region has 15 residues. V was clipped by 3 bases and J by 4 bases; unmatched bases: 10. This entry is derived from a study of blood T cell repertoires in COVID-19. Method: immunoSEQ multiplex PCR; TCRdb's copy keeps in-frame clones and lacks some. The sample holds about 250,000 clones, around 81% seen once. Material: peripheral blood. The receptor's source is a person between 70 and 80 years old with COVID-19, enrolled during active disease. The rearrangement uses TRBV20-1 and TRBJ2-3, with 7 bases identical to TRBD2. The CDR3 loop reads CSASLLAGVADTQYF. The CDR3, as DNA: TGCAGTGCTAGTCTTTTGGCGGGAGTAGCAGATACGCAGTATTTT.